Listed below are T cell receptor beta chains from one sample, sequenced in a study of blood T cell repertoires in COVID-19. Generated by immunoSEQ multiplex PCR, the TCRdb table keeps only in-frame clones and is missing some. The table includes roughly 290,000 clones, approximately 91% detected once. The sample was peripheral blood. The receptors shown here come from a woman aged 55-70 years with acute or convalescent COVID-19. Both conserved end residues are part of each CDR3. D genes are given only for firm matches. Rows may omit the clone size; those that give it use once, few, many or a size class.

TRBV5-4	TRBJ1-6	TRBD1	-	TGTGCCAGCAGCTTGAACAGGGGTAATTCACCCCTCCACTTT	CASSLNRGNSPLHF
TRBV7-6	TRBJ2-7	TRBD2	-	TGTGCCAGCAGCTCACGGGGGGGACCTGCGGGCGAGCAGTACTTC	CASSSRGGPAGEQYF
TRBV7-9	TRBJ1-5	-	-	TGTGCCAGCAATCGAGGGGAGGGCAATCAGCCCCAGCATTTT	CASNRGEGNQPQHF
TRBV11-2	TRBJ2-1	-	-	TGTGCCAGCAGCTCCCAGACTAGGAGCTCCTACAATGAGCAGTTCTTC	CASSSQTRSSYNEQFF
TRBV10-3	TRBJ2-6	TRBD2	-	TGTGCCATCAGCGCGTCACTAGCGGGGGGTTCAGGGGCCAACGTCCTGACTTTC	CAISASLAGGSGANVLTF
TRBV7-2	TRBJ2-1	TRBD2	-	TGTGCCAGCAGCTTGTGGGAGGGCCAAGAGCAGTTCTTC	CASSLWEGQEQFF
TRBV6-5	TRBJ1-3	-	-	TGTGCCAGCAGTTACATGCACAGCCACACCATATATTTT	CASSYMHSHTIYF
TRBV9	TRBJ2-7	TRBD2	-	TGTGCCAGCAGCGTAGGAACTAGCGGGGGACTAGGCGAGCAGTACTTC	CASSVGTSGGLGEQYF
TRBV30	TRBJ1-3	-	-	TGTGCCTGGAGTGTACCCGACGAGGATCGTGGAAACACCATATATTTT	CAWSVPDEDRGNTIYF
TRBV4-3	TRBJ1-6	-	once	TGCGCCAGCAGCCAAGATACGAGCCAATATTCACCCCTCCACTTT	CASSQDTSQYSPLHF
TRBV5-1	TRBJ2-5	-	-	TGCGCCAGCAGCGGACAAAGGCGGGAGACCCAGTACTTC	CASSGQRRETQYF
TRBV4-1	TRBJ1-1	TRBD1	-	TGCGCCAGCAGCCGCCTAATACAGGGGGCGGGCACTGAAGCTTTCTTT	CASSRLIQGAGTEAFF
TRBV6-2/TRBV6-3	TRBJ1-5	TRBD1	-	TGTGCCAGCAGTTACTCGAATTGGAACAGGGGTTCTAGCAATCAGCCCCAGCATTTT	CASSYSNWNRGSSNQPQHF
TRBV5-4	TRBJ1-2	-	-	TGTGCCAGCAGTCAGAACTATGGCTACACCTTC	CASSQNYGYTF
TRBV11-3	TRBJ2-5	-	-	TGTGCCAGCAGCTTAGATCTTGGCAGGATGCAAGAGACCCAGTACTTC	CASSLDLGRMQETQYF
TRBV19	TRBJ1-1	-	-	TGTGCCAGTAGTATGTGGAGGGATACTGAAGCTTTCTTT	CASSMWRDTEAFF
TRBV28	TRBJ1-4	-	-	TGTGCCAGCAGGCCTATCGGCGGAGTGGTGAAACTGTTTTTT	CASRPIGGVVKLFF
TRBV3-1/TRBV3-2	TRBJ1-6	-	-	TGTGCCAGCAGCCAAGGTCAGGGGTGGAATTCACCCCTCCACTTT	CASSQGQGWNSPLHF
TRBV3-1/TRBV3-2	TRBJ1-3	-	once	TGTGCCAGCAGCCAAGATATCCAGTACTCTGGAAACACCATATATTTT	CASSQDIQYSGNTIYF
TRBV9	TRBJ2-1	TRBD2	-	TGTGCCAGCAGCGCTGGACTAGCATTCTACAATGAGCAGTTCTTC	CASSAGLAFYNEQFF
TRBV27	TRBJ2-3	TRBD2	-	TGTGCCAGCAGTCCTCCTTGGCGGGGGGGTCGTGATACGCAGTATTTT	CASSPPWRGGRDTQYF
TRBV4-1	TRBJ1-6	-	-	TGCGCCAGCCGGGACATACTCTCCTATAATTCACCCCTCCACTTT	CASRDILSYNSPLHF
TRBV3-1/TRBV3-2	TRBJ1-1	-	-	TGTGCCAGCAGCCATTTTAGACAGTCGAACACTGAAGCTTTCTTT	CASSHFRQSNTEAFF
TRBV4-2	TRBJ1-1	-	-	TGTGCCAGCAGCCAAGAGTGGTTCGGCACTGAAGCTTTCTTT	CASSQEWFGTEAFF
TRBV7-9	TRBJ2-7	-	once	TGTGCCAGCAGCAGAGAGACAGTTACCTACGAGCAGTACTTC	CASSRETVTYEQYF
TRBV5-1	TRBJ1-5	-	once	TGCGCCAGCAGCTTGGACCCCTACAATCAGCCCCAGCATTTT	CASSLDPYNQPQHF
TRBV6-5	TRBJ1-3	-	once	TGTGCCAGCAGTTTAATCCAGGGAGGAAACACCATATATTTT	CASSLIQGGNTIYF
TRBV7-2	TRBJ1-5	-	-	TGTGCCAGCGCGTCGTGGGGAGTAGATCAGCCCCAGCATTTT	CASASWGVDQPQHF
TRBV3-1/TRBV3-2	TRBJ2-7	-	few	TGTGCCAGCAGCCGAACCTATGGAGGGGATAGCTCCGGCGAGCAGTACTTC	CASSRTYGGDSSGEQYF
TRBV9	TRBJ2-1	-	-	TGTGCCAGCAGCGTAGGGGGCAACCTCTACAATGAGCAGTTCTTC	CASSVGGNLYNEQFF
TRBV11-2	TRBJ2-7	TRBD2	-	TGTGCCAGCAGCAAACGGGAGGCTAGCTCCTACGAGCAGTACTTC	CASSKREASSYEQYF
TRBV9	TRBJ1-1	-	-	TGTGCCAGCAGCGCCGGACAGAGGAACACTGAAGCTTTCTTT	CASSAGQRNTEAFF
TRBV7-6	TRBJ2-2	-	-	TGTGCCAGCAGTTCTACTGGACTTAACACCGGGGAGCTGTTTTTT	CASSSTGLNTGELFF
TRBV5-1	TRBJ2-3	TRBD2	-	TGCGCCAGCAGCTTGCGACTAGCGGGGGCCCTCACAGATACGCAGTATTTT	CASSLRLAGALTDTQYF
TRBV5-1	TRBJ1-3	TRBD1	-	TGCGCCAGCAGCACGACAGGGTCTGGAAACACCATATATTTT	CASSTTGSGNTIYF
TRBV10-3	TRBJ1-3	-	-	TGTGCCATCAGTGAACAGCTGGTGGGTTACTCTGGAAACACCATATATTTT	CAISEQLVGYSGNTIYF
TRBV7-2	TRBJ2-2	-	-	TGTGCCAGCAGCTTAGACCAGGGCACCGGGGAGCTGTTTTTT	CASSLDQGTGELFF
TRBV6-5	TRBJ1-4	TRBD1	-	TGTGCCAGCAGTAACGGACAGGGGGGTAATGAAAAACTGTTTTTT	CASSNGQGGNEKLFF
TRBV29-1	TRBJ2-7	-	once	TGCAGCGTTAAAGGGGCCAACGAGCAGTACTTC	CSVKGANEQYF
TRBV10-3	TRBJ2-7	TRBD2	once	TGTGCCATCAGTGATTGGACTAGCGGTTCCTACGAGCAGTACTTC	CAISDWTSGSYEQYF
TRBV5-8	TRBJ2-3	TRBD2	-	TGTGCCAGCAGCCGGCTAGCGGGGGCTAGCACAGATACGCAGTATTTT	CASSRLAGASTDTQYF
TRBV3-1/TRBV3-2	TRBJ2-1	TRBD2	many	TGTGCCAGCAGCCAAGACTATACTAGCGGGAGTTCCTACAATGAGCAGTTCTTC	CASSQDYTSGSSYNEQFF
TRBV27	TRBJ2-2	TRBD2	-	TGTGCCAGCAGTTCTCCGGGACTACCCACCGGGGAGCTGTTTTTT	CASSSPGLPTGELFF
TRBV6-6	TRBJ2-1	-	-	TGTGCCAGCAGAGGAGGCAATGAGCAGTTCTTC	CASRGGNEQFF
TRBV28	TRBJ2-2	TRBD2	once	TGTGCCAGCCTAGGACTAGCGGGACCCGGGGAGCTGTTTTTT	CASLGLAGPGELFF
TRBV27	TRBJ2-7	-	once	TGTGCCAGAACCCGGGAGTACTTC	CARTREYF
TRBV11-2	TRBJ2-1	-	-	TGTGCCAGCAGCTTAGCGGGGGAGCCTTACAATGAGCAGTTCTTC	CASSLAGEPYNEQFF
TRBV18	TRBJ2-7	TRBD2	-	TGTGCCAGCTCCTCGACTAGCGGACATCCCTACGAGCAGTACTTC	CASSSTSGHPYEQYF
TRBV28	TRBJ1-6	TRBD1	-	TGTGCCAGCAGTTTAAGGACAGGGGGTTATTCACCCCTCCACTTT	CASSLRTGGYSPLHF
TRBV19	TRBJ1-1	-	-	TGTGCCAGTAGAGCAGGGCACGGAGCTTTCTTT	CASRAGHGAFF
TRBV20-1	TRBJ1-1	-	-	TGCAGTGCTACGCAGGGGACTGAAGCTTTCTTT	CSATQGTEAFF
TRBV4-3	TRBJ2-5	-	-	TGCGCCAGCAGCCAAGTGATCGGGGAGACCCAGTACTTC	CASSQVIGETQYF
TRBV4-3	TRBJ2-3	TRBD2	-	TGCGCCAGCAGCCAAGACTTAGCGGGACGGATAGATACGCAGTATTTT	CASSQDLAGRIDTQYF